This entry lists 27 T cell receptor beta chains sequenced from one sample in a study of OX40 agonist ivuxolimab in advanced cancers. Profiled with immunoSEQ multiplex PCR; TCRdb holds only in-frame clones, not every one. The sample has fewer than 40,000 clones; 65% to 80% are singletons. The material was CD4+ or CD8+ T cells sorted from blood, obtained in a trial of the OX40 agonist ivuxolimab. The receptor source for this set is an adult with an advanced solid tumor such as melanoma, head and neck, liver or kidney cancer.

The chain joins TRBV5-4 to TRBJ2-5; TRBD2 aligns across 13 bases. CDR3 length: 15 amino acids. Unmatched junction bases numbered 2, after V lost 4 bases and J lost 2 bases. Germline V gives CDR1 SGHNT, CDR2 YYREEE (reference sequence). The CDR3 loop is CASSMGLAGQETQYF. CDR3 DNA: TGTGCCAGCAGCATGGGACTAGCGGGACAAGAGACCCAGTACTTC.

The rearrangement uses TRBV9 and TRBJ2-5; 8 bases are a match to TRBD2. With 0 bases clipped from V and 2 bases from J, the junction kept 9 bases outside the gene matches. Germline V gene lookup returns CDR1 SGDLS and CDR2 YYNGEE. This CDR3 is 17 amino acids long. The CDR3 spells CASSVVPRAGGQETQYF. The CDR3 nucleotides read TGTGCCAGCAGCGTAGTCCCCCGGGCGGGGGGACAAGAGACCCAGTACTTC. Combining the CDR3 with reference TRBV9 and TRBJ2-5 gives the whole variable domain DSGVTQTPKHLITATGQRVTLRCSPRSGDLSVYWYQQSLDQGLQFLIQYYNGEERAKGNILERFSAQQFPDLHSELNLSSLELGDSALYFCASSVVPRAGGQETQYFGPGTRLLVL.

The gene calls are TRBV30 and TRBJ1-1; D is possibly TRBD1 (5 bases). The CDR3 runs to 14 residues. The germline gives CDR1 GTSNPN, CDR2 SVGIG (reference sequence). V lost 7 bases and J 5 bases, leaving 20 bases between the germline ends. The CDR3 region has the DNA TGTGCCTTTACTCGGGACTTCCGAGGGACTGAAGCTTTCTTT. Translated, it gives CAFTRDFRGTEAFF.

This clone was seen only once. At one end, the junction sequence differs from germline, possibly due to a read error. The J gene is TRBJ1-4, the V gene TRBV20-1; a possible D gene is TRBD1 (5 bases). This CDR3 spans 10 amino acids. Germline V gene lookup returns CDR1 DFQATT and CDR2 SNEGSKA (reference sequence). The CDR3: CRTGDIRGVF. DNA of the CDR3: TGCAGGACTGGCGACATAAGGGGTGTTTTT.

The chain is built from TRBV5-6 and TRBJ2-2; 9 bases map to TRBD2. This CDR3 region has 16 residues. V lost 3 bases to trimming and J lost 1 base; unmatched junction nucleotides: 4. Per germline, CDR1 SGHDT and CDR2 YYEEEE. This chain's CDR3 is CASSSGTSWNTGELFF. CDR3 DNA: TGTGCCAGCAGCTCGGGGACTAGCTGGAACACCGGGGAGCTGTTTTTT.

This clone was seen a single time. One end of the junction varies from germline; a read error may be responsible. Within the sample, other DNA sequences also encode this same CDR3. The genes are TRBV7-2 and TRBJ1-4; no definite D call. This CDR3 is built from 12 residues. Looked up from germline, CDR1 is SGHTA and CDR2 is FQGNSA. The DNA of the CDR3 is TGTGCCAGCAGCCCCCCCCATGAAAAACTATTTTTT. Protein product: CASSPPHEKLFF. Full variable domain (remainder filled in from reference TRBV7-2 and TRBJ1-4): GAGVSQSPSNKVTEKGKDVELRCDPISGHTALYWYRQSLGQGLEFLIYFQGNSAPDKSGLPSDRFSAERTGGSVSTLTIQRTQQEDSAVYLCASSPPHEKLFFGSGTQLSVL.

This clone was counted only a few times. The chain employs TRBV15 and TRBJ2-5; the match to TRBD2 covers 12 bases. Per the germline V gene, CDR1 is LNHNV and CDR2 is YYDKDF (reference sequence). V trimming: 1 base; J trimming: 2 bases; junction bases outside the gene matches: 8. This CDR3 region has 18 residues. The DNA for the CDR3 is TGTGCCACCAGCAGAGGGGCCCTAGCGGGAGGGCAGCAAGAGACCCAGTACTTC. It codes for CATSRGALAGGQQETQYF.

The genes are TRBV18 and TRBJ2-1; 10 bases agree with TRBD1. The V gene end was trimmed by 5 bases and the J gene end by 8 bases; junction bases not matched to a gene: 9. The CDR3 has 15 residues. Per the germline V gene, CDR1 is KGHSH and CDR2 is LQKENI. The CDR3 sequence is CASSTRHGQGDEQFF. Written as DNA, the CDR3 is TGTGCCAGCTCAACAAGACATGGACAGGGGGATGAGCAGTTCTTC.

This clone turned up a few times. The rearrangement uses TRBV7-2 and TRBJ2-4, with D possibly being TRBD2 (6 bases). Trimming shortened V by 5 bases and J by 2 bases, and 19 bases separated the two germline ends. Germline V lookup: CDR1 SGHTA, CDR2 FQGNSA. The CDR3 sequence is 17 residues long. The CDR3 region is CASSGRERGLSKNIQYF. DNA for the CDR3: TGTGCCAGCAGCGGCCGGGAGAGAGGTCTATCCAAAAACATTCAGTACTTC.

The chain recombines TRBV7-9 with TRBJ2-7; 15 bases are a match to TRBD2. This CDR3 comprises 18 residues. Looked up from germline, CDR1 is SEHNR and CDR2 is FQNEAQ (reference sequence). After removal of 5 bases from V and 7 bases from J, the junction contained 15 bases not matched to a gene. In nucleotides, the CDR3 is TGTGCCAGCAGCCAGGGGTGGGGACTAGCGGGAGGATTGAAAGAGCAGTACTTC. Amino acid sequence: CASSQGWGLAGGLKEQYF.

This chain's CDR3 is CASSLGDREFKYF. CDR3 bases: TGCGCCAGCAGCTTGGGGGACAGGGAATTTAAGTACTTC. The chain recombines TRBV5-1 with TRBJ2-7, with 9 bases lining up with TRBD1. With 0 bases clipped from V and 11 bases from J, the junction kept 6 bases outside the gene matches. The germline V gene encodes CDR1 SGHRS and CDR2 YFSETQ. This CDR3 is built from 13 residues.

This chain links TRBV2 with TRBJ2-1; D is possibly TRBD1 (6 bases). CDR1 and CDR2 from the germline V gene are SNHLY and FYNNEI. This CDR3 contains 16 residues. V lost 6 bases and J lost 0, with 15 bases in between. Written as DNA, the CDR3 is TGTGCCAGCAGCCTTAGAGGGGGTATCTCCTACAATGAGCAGTTCTTC. Its translation is CASSLRGGISYNEQFF.

V is TRBV15 and J is TRBJ1-2, with 8 positions matching TRBD1. Trimming removed 0 bases from V and 2 bases from J; junction bases left unmatched: 8. CDR3 length: 17 amino acids. Germline CDR1 is LNHNV and CDR2 is YYDKDF (reference sequence). The CDR3 loop reads CATSREGKTGANYGYTF. The CDR3, as DNA: TGTGCCACCAGCAGAGAGGGGAAGACAGGGGCGAACTATGGCTACACCTTC.

This clone is termed medium-sized. This rearrangement joins TRBV5-6 to TRBJ2-7; tentative D call: TRBD1 (6 bases). This CDR3 is 12 amino acids long. Trimming cost V 1 base and J 4 bases, with 6 bases left between them. Germline-derived CDR1 and CDR2 are SGHDT and YYEEEE. The CDR3 sequence: CASSLRGYEQYF. CDR3 nucleotide sequence: TGTGCCAGCAGCTTGAGGGGGTACGAGCAGTACTTC.

V gene TRBV28 combines with J gene TRBJ1-2; D might be TRBD1 (6 bases). V dropped 6 bases and J dropped 5 bases, with 22 bases sitting between them. Germline CDR1 reads MDHEN; CDR2 reads SYDVKM. This CDR3 is built from 16 residues. CDR3 loop: CASSPQGPGPLYGYTF. The DNA for the CDR3 is TGTGCCAGCAGCCCACAGGGACCCGGTCCCCTTTATGGCTACACCTTC.

V is TRBV27 and J is TRBJ2-7, with 10 bases that match TRBD2. Germline V gene lookup returns CDR1 MNHEY and CDR2 SMNVEV (reference sequence). Trimming cost V 6 bases and J 7 bases; bases outside gene matches: 12. The CDR3 covers 15 residues. The CDR3 nucleotides read TGTGCCAGCAGAGACTTTCGAGCGGGAGGGAAAGAGCAGTACTTC. Translation: CASRDFRAGGKEQYF.

This clone is labeled medium-sized. The chain combines TRBV2 with TRBJ2-7; D might be TRBD2 (5 bases). The germline CDR1 and CDR2 sequences are SNHLY and FYNNEI. The CDR3 is 13 amino acids. Trimming removed 6 bases at V and 6 bases at J, with 15 bases between. The CDR3 loop reads CASSGVGEFEQYF. The CDR3 DNA is TGTGCCAGCAGCGGGGTCGGGGAGTTCGAGCAGTACTTC.

This clone was found a few times. V and J are TRBV14 and TRBJ2-1, with D tentatively TRBD2 (6 bases). The V gene lost 1 base and the J gene lost 7 bases, with 11 bases spanning the gap. Germline CDR1 and CDR2: SGHDN and FVKESK. This CDR3 is 14 amino acids long. The CDR3 protein is CASSQAGVRNEQFF. Written as DNA, the CDR3 is TGTGCCAGCAGCCAAGCGGGAGTACGTAATGAGCAGTTCTTC. Full variable domain (remainder filled in from reference TRBV14 and TRBJ2-1): EAGVTQFPSHSVIEKGQTVTLRCDPISGHDNLYWYRRVMGKEIKFLLHFVKESKQDESGMPNNRFLAERTGGTYSTLKVQPAELEDSGVYFCASSQAGVRNEQFFGPGTRLTVL.

In this sample, this clone turned up once. V and J are TRBV18 and TRBJ2-2, with 7 bases fitting TRBD1. V shed 6 bases, J shed 0 bases, and the junction held 4 bases outside the gene matches. Germline V CDR1 and CDR2: KGHSH, LQKENI. This CDR3 region has 15 residues. The CDR3 spells CASSGQAANTGELFF. The DNA of the CDR3 is TGTGCCAGCTCCGGACAGGCCGCGAACACCGGGGAGCTGTTTTTT.

The rearrangement links TRBV5-1 to TRBJ2-5; 12 bases agree with TRBD1. Germline CDR1 and CDR2: SGHRS and YFSETQ. The CDR3 is 16 amino acids. J lost 4 bases, V lost 2 bases, and 6 bases had no gene match. CDR3 amino acids: CASSFTGTGGRETQYF. The CDR3 nucleotides are TGCGCCAGCAGCTTTACTGGGACAGGGGGCCGAGAGACCCAGTACTTC.

The chain is built from TRBV28 and TRBJ2-1, with a possible D match to TRBD2 (6 bases). The CDR3 sequence is 16 residues long. V gave up 6 bases and J gave up 4 bases, with 19 bases separating them. In germline, CDR1 is MDHEN, CDR2 SYDVKM. This CDR3 reads CASSPPGTYRYNEQFF. The CDR3 coding sequence is TGTGCCAGCAGCCCCCCCGGGACTTACAGATACAATGAGCAGTTCTTC.

V usage is TRBV2 and J usage is TRBJ2-3; TRBD2 agrees at 12 bases. V lost 6 bases, J lost 2 bases, and 18 bases stayed unmatched. The germline V gene has CDR1 SNHLY and CDR2 FYNNEI. The CDR3 has 20 amino acids. CDR3 DNA sequence: TGTGCCAGCAGGCCCGGGTTTCTAGCGGGAGGGTCTGCGGTCACAGATACGCAGTATTTT. It codes for CASRPGFLAGGSAVTDTQYF.

The chain recombines TRBV19 with TRBJ1-5, with D possibly TRBD1 on 5 matching bases. The CDR3 totals 16 residues. Trimming left V 5 bases short and J 2 bases short, with 16 bases between. The germline V gene encodes CDR1 LNHDA and CDR2 SQIVND (reference sequence). This CDR3 reads CASSVTAPIGNQPQHF. CDR3 sequence (DNA): TGTGCCAGTAGTGTGACAGCTCCTATTGGCAATCAGCCCCAGCATTTT. The complete variable domain, with remaining parts taken from reference TRBV19 and TRBJ1-5, reads DGGITQSPKYLFRKEGQNVTLSCEQNLNHDAMYWYRQDPGQGLRLIYYSQIVNDFQKGDIAEGYSVSREKKESFPLTVTSAQKNPTAFYLCASSVTAPIGNQPQHFGDGTRLSIL.

This sequence joins TRBV28 and TRBJ1-6, with D tentatively TRBD1 (6 bases). The CDR3 is made up of 14 amino acids. CDR1 and CDR2 (germline): MDHEN, SYDVKM. Trimming cost V 3 bases and J 7 bases, with 10 bases left between them. Written as DNA, the CDR3 is TGTGCCAGCAGTTTCACGGGGGCCAATTCACCCCTCCACTTT. Translation: CASSFTGANSPLHF.

CDR3 nucleotide sequence: TGCGCCAGCAGCTTGGGGCAGGTCCAAGAGACCCAGTACTTC. This codes for CASSLGQVQETQYF. The chain carries TRBV5-1 and TRBJ2-5; D is unresolved. The CDR3 runs to 14 residues. V gave up 0 bases and J gave up 1 base, with 7 bases separating them. The germline CDR1 and CDR2 sequences are SGHRS and YFSETQ.

Sample share makes this clone medium-sized. The chain recombines TRBV9 with TRBJ1-3, with a weak D call TRBD1 (5 bases). The CDR3 extends over 13 amino acids. Germline CDR1 SGDLS, CDR2 YYNGEE. Deletions cut 4 bases from V and 3 bases from J, with 8 bases between. The DNA for the CDR3 is TGTGCCAGCAGCAGGGACGGTGGAAACACCATATATTTT. Translated, it gives CASSRDGGNTIYF.

This chain uses TRBV6-5 with TRBJ2-3; D not resolved. This CDR3 has 13 residues. The V and J ends lost 2 bases and 4 bases respectively, with 7 bases between them. The germline V gene encodes CDR1 MNHEY and CDR2 SVGAGI. CDR3 coding DNA: TGTGCCAGCAGTTACCATGGGGCAGATACGCAGTATTTT. Its translation is CASSYHGADTQYF.